This record looks at one TCR beta chain sequence and its context. Its cognate antigen is unknown. Libraries were prepared by immunoSEQ multiplex PCR; TCRdb keeps only in-frame clonotypes and omits some of them. The sample carries under 150,000 clones, over 65% recorded once. Healthy donors had no documented immune events, such as infections, while sampled. The data are from a study of identifying expanded T cells in peripheral blood. Study-wide results and limits: Across healthy donors, higher total template counts meant significantly greater approximately two-week count variance. Over two and four weeks, about 16.4 and 19 clones changed, versus approximately 1.2 between replicates.

Germline lookup yields CDR1 SGHDT and CDR2 YYEEEE. The V end was cut by 1 base, the J end by 0 bases, with 8 bases between. The CDR3 runs to 14 residues. The gene calls are TRBV5-6 and TRBJ2-7; D ambiguous. This TCR came from a person aged 18 to 75 in good health. Sequencing input: blood. CDR3 sequence: CASSLFRASYEQYF. Written as DNA, the CDR3 is TGTGCCAGCAGCTTGTTTCGAGCCTCCTACGAGCAGTACTTC.